This is a list of T cell receptor beta chains from one sample in a study of cytomegalovirus exposure and HLA in healthy donors. TCRdb keeps only in-frame clones here, not all; method: immunoSEQ multiplex PCR. The data hold some 150,000 clones, with around 86% observed a single time. Sequencing was performed on PBMCs. All receptors come from a woman between 25 and 40 years old in good health and CMV-seronegative. CDR3s include the opening cysteine and the closing phenylalanine or tryptophan. D genes are given only for firm matches. Expanded clones get a size class; other rows say once, few or many, or leave the size out.

V gene: TRBV15; clone size: .; CDR3 length: 17; D gene: TRBD1; J gene: TRBJ2-2; CDR3 DNA: TGTGCCACCAGCAGAGACGCCGGGACAGGGAGTCACGGGGAGCTGTTTTTT; CDR3 protein: CATSRDAGTGSHGELFF
V gene: TRBV19; clone size: few; CDR3 length: 17; D gene: .; J gene: TRBJ2-7; CDR3 DNA: TGTGCCAGTAGTATAGATCTCGTCGGGGTCGCTAGTGCCGAGCAGTACTTC; CDR3 protein: CASSIDLVGVASAEQYF
V gene: TRBV18; clone size: .; CDR3 length: 12; D gene: .; J gene: TRBJ2-5; CDR3 DNA: TGTGCCAGCTCACCACTTTATGAGACCCAGTACTTC; CDR3 protein: CASSPLYETQYF
V gene: TRBV5-4; clone size: .; CDR3 length: 17; D gene: TRBD2; J gene: TRBJ2-2; CDR3 DNA: TGTGCCAGCAGCCGAGGCCAGCGGGGGGCCAACACCGGGGAGCTGTTTTTT; CDR3 protein: CASSRGQRGANTGELFF
V gene: TRBV7-3; clone size: .; CDR3 length: 15; D gene: TRBD2; J gene: TRBJ2-1; CDR3 DNA: TGTGCCAGCAGCTTAAGCGGGAGCGTCTACAATGAGCAGTTCTTC; CDR3 protein: CASSLSGSVYNEQFF
V gene: TRBV27; clone size: .; CDR3 length: 17; D gene: TRBD1; J gene: TRBJ2-2; CDR3 DNA: TGTGCCAGCAGTTTATCTATCGGGACAGAGAACACCGGGGAGCTGTTTTTT; CDR3 protein: CASSLSIGTENTGELFF
V gene: TRBV30; clone size: few; CDR3 length: 15; D gene: TRBD1; J gene: TRBJ1-6; CDR3 DNA: TGTGCCCGAAGACAGGGGCTATCCTATAATTCACCCCTCCACTTT; CDR3 protein: CARRQGLSYNSPLHF
V gene: TRBV15; clone size: .; CDR3 length: 16; D gene: .; J gene: TRBJ2-5; CDR3 DNA: TGTGCCACCAGCAACCCCATGACAGTCTGGGCGGAGACCCAGTACTTC; CDR3 protein: CATSNPMTVWAETQYF
V gene: TRBV7-2; clone size: once; CDR3 length: 16; D gene: .; J gene: TRBJ2-4; CDR3 DNA: TGTGCCAGCAGCTTAGGTGGGAGATCGGCCAAAAACATTCAGTACTTC; CDR3 protein: CASSLGGRSAKNIQYF
V gene: TRBV2; clone size: .; CDR3 length: 15; D gene: TRBD1; J gene: TRBJ2-1; CDR3 DNA: TGTGCCAGCAAACGACAGGGCAGCTCCTACAATGAGCAGTTCTTC; CDR3 protein: CASKRQGSSYNEQFF
V gene: TRBV15; clone size: .; CDR3 length: 15; D gene: .; J gene: TRBJ1-4; CDR3 DNA: TGTGCCACCAGCAGAGACAGGGCAACTAATGAAAAACTGTTTTTT; CDR3 protein: CATSRDRATNEKLFF
V gene: TRBV7-9; clone size: .; CDR3 length: 17; D gene: TRBD2; J gene: TRBJ2-1; CDR3 DNA: TGTGCCAGCAGCCCAGCGACTAGCGGGGGCTTCTACAATGAGCAGTTCTTC; CDR3 protein: CASSPATSGGFYNEQFF
V gene: TRBV2; clone size: .; CDR3 length: 12; D gene: TRBD2; J gene: TRBJ2-7; CDR3 DNA: TGTGCCAGCAGCCCCGGGACTAGAGCGCAGTACTTC; CDR3 protein: CASSPGTRAQYF
V gene: TRBV4-2; clone size: few; CDR3 length: 14; D gene: .; J gene: TRBJ1-1; CDR3 DNA: TGTGCCAGCAGCCAAGCCCTACGGAGGCCTGAAGCTTTCTTT; CDR3 protein: CASSQALRRPEAFF
V gene: TRBV5-1; clone size: few; CDR3 length: 16; D gene: TRBD1; J gene: TRBJ2-5; CDR3 DNA: TGCGCCAGCAGCTTGGGGACAGGGCGTATTTCGGAGACCCAGTACTTC; CDR3 protein: CASSLGTGRISETQYF
V gene: TRBV7-9; clone size: .; CDR3 length: 15; D gene: .; J gene: TRBJ2-5; CDR3 DNA: TGTGCCAGCAGCTTAGCGCTGGAGGAGGGAGAGACCCAGTACTTC; CDR3 protein: CASSLALEEGETQYF
V gene: TRBV7-3; clone size: .; CDR3 length: 16; D gene: .; J gene: TRBJ2-1; CDR3 DNA: TGTGCCAGCAGCTTACTAGGGGGGGGGTCCTACAATGAGCAGTTCTTC; CDR3 protein: CASSLLGGGSYNEQFF
V gene: TRBV28; clone size: few; CDR3 length: 13; D gene: TRBD1; J gene: TRBJ1-1; CDR3 DNA: TGTGCCAGCAGGAGCCGGGACAGGACTGAAGCTTTCTTT; CDR3 protein: CASRSRDRTEAFF
V gene: TRBV7-2; clone size: once; CDR3 length: 14; D gene: .; J gene: TRBJ2-7; CDR3 DNA: TGTGCCAGCAGCCCTAGCGTGTTAACCTACGAGCAGTACTTC; CDR3 protein: CASSPSVLTYEQYF
V gene: TRBV7-2; clone size: .; CDR3 length: 15; D gene: .; J gene: TRBJ2-2; CDR3 DNA: TGTGCCAGCAGGGTTCAGGGGGGGAACACCGGGGAGCTGTTTTTT; CDR3 protein: CASRVQGGNTGELFF
V gene: TRBV2; clone size: .; CDR3 length: 15; D gene: TRBD1; J gene: TRBJ1-5; CDR3 DNA: TGTGCCAGCAGCAGGACAGGGGGGATTGGTCAGCCCCAGCATTTT; CDR3 protein: CASSRTGGIGQPQHF
V gene: TRBV28; clone size: .; CDR3 length: 15; D gene: .; J gene: TRBJ2-1; CDR3 DNA: TGTGCCAGCAGTTTCCGGGGGGCGAATTACAATGAGCAGTTCTTC; CDR3 protein: CASSFRGANYNEQFF